A single sample is the source of the 13 T cell receptor beta chains below, sequenced in a study of T-cell reconstitution after alpha-beta-depleted transplantation in children. Unique molecular identifiers were built into the TCRbeta library. TCRdb fed the PCR reads into MiXCR, producing one record per CDR3 protein. The sample includes roughly 50,000 distinct CDR3 sequences, roughly 46% of them seen just once. Here the sequenced sample was PBMCs, mostly from graft donor cells, taken 360 days after TCRalphabeta/CD19-depleted stem cell transplant. The receptors here all came from a male patient between 10 and 17 years old who had a stem cell transplant for acute lymphoblastic leukemia, so the T cells may come from the graft donor.

This chain uses TRBV10-3 with TRBJ2-3, with 9 bases that match TRBD2. Trimming at V came to 3 bases and at J to 4 bases, leaving 8 bases not matched to a gene. Germline V gene sequence: CDR1 ENHRY, CDR2 SYGVKD. CDR3 length equals 16 residues. CDR3 in DNA: TGTGCCATCAGTGACGCGGCGGGAGGGGGTCCAGATACGCAGTATTTT. Translation: CAISDAAGGGPDTQYF.

This clonotype showed up just a few times. The chain couples TRBV27 to TRBJ2-1; D may be TRBD1 or TRBD2 (5 bases each). Germline V gene data show CDR1 as MNHEY and CDR2 as SMNVEV (reference sequence). The CDR3 totals 15 residues. V was trimmed by 3 bases and J by 4 bases, leaving 13 bases between them. The CDR3 is CASSFPGTAYNEQFF. As DNA, the CDR3 is TGTGCCAGCAGTTTCCCCGGGACGGCATACAATGAGCAGTTCTTC.

The rearrangement links TRBV7-9 to TRBJ2-2, with D possibly called TRBD1 or TRBD2 (6 bases each). This CDR3 region has 14 residues. Germline CDR1 and CDR2: SEHNR and FQNEAQ (reference sequence). V lost 6 bases and J lost 7, with 15 bases in between. The CDR3 DNA follows: TGTGCCAGCAGGTCCCCGGGGGCCGGCGGGGAGCTGTTTTTT. This codes for CASRSPGAGGELFF.

The chain employs TRBV5-8 and TRBJ2-2; TRBD2 might be the D (7 bases). This CDR3 spans 13 amino acids. V lost 5 bases to trimming and J lost 4 bases, with 9 bases between them. CDR1 and CDR2 from the germline V gene are SGHTS and YDEGEE. The CDR3 DNA sequence: TGTGCCAGCAGAGGGGGGGCCACCGGGGAGCTGTTTTTT. The encoded protein is CASRGGATGELFF. The variable domain in full, with the rest retrieved from reference TRBV5-8 and TRBJ2-2, is EAGVTQSPTHLIKTRGQQATLRCSPISGHTSVYWYQQALGLGLQFLLWYDEGEERNRGNFPPRFSGRQFPNYSSELNVNALELEDSALYLCASRGGATGELFFGEGSRLTVL.

The chain combines TRBV20-1 with TRBJ1-1; D not certain. Trimming took 6 bases from V and 8 from J, leaving 19 bases between them. The CDR3 totals 13 residues. Germline loops: CDR1 DFQATT, CDR2 SNEGSKA (reference sequence). Written as DNA, the CDR3 is TGCAGTGCCGTGCCGAGCCAGCTGAACGAAGCTTTCTTT. Its translation is CSAVPSQLNEAFF.

The chain combines TRBV12-3 or TRBV12-4 with TRBJ1-6, with 8 bases identical to TRBD1. J was trimmed by 1 base and V by 2 bases; bases with no gene match: 13. CDR3 length equals 20 residues. The CDR3 nucleotides read TGTGCCAGCAGTTTACGCGGGAGGACAGGGAGTAGGTCCTATAATTCACCCCTCCACTTT. It yields the protein CASSLRGRTGSRSYNSPLHF.

This clonotype was counted a single time. CDR3 nucleotides: TGTGCCAGCAGCGCCGGGACAGCATCCTCTGGAAACACCATATATTTT. Translation gives CASSAGTASSGNTIYF. The genes are TRBV7-6 and TRBJ1-3; 7 bases are shared with TRBD1. This CDR3 spans 16 amino acids. With 5 bases clipped from V and 0 bases from J, the junction kept 7 bases outside the gene matches. Germline CDR1 and CDR2: SGHVS and FNYEAQ. The entire variable domain, with the rest obtained from reference TRBV7-6 and TRBJ1-3, is as follows: GAGVSQSPRYKVTKRGQDVALRCDPISGHVSLYWYRQALGQGPEFLTYFNYEAQQDKSGLPNDRFSAERPEGSISTLTIQRTEQRDSAMYRCASSAGTASSGNTIYFGEGSWLTVV.

V usage is TRBV27 and J usage is TRBJ2-2; D may be TRBD1 (7 bases). V lost 2 bases and J 6 bases, leaving 13 bases between the germline ends. Germline loops: CDR1 MNHEY, CDR2 SMNVEV (reference sequence). This CDR3 is 15 amino acids long. The CDR3 spells CASSLGGGGAGELFF. DNA of the CDR3: TGTGCCAGCAGTTTAGGAGGGGGCGGTGCCGGGGAGCTGTTTTTT.

The J gene is TRBJ2-1, the V gene TRBV9, with D perhaps matching TRBD1 (6 bases). The CDR3 length is 14 residues. Per germline, CDR1 SGDLS and CDR2 YYNGEE. The V gene lost 2 bases and the J gene lost 3 bases, with 9 bases spanning the gap. As DNA, the CDR3 is TGTGCCAGCAGCGTCTCCAGGGGCTACAATGAGCAGTTCTTC. Translated, it gives CASSVSRGYNEQFF.

J is TRBJ2-1 and V is TRBV27; 8 nucleotides agree with TRBD2. There are 12 residues in the CDR3. CDR1 MNHEY and CDR2 SMNVEV come from the germline V gene (reference sequence). The junction had 4 bases not matched to a gene; V was cut back by 8 bases and J by 7 bases. In DNA, the CDR3 is TGTGCCAGCGGACTAGCAGGGAATGAGCAGTTCTTC. Translating gives CASGLAGNEQFF.

The rearrangement links TRBV12-3 or TRBV12-4 to TRBJ2-7; D not certain. The CDR3 length is 13 residues. The V gene lost 2 bases and the J gene lost 0 bases, with 5 bases spanning the gap. CDR3 amino acids: CASSLTISYEQYF. In nucleotides, the CDR3 is TGTGCCAGCAGTTTAACGATCTCCTACGAGCAGTACTTC.

This chain joins TRBV4-3 and TRBJ2-7; D is perhaps TRBD1 or TRBD2 (6 bases each). The CDR3 has 18 amino acids. Germline V gene sequence: CDR1 LGHNA, CDR2 YSLEER. The V and J ends lost 0 bases and 7 bases respectively, with 25 bases between them. The CDR3 reads CASSQEGGGIPLSGEQYF. DNA for the CDR3: TGCGCCAGCAGCCAAGAGGGGGGCGGGATCCCCCTCTCTGGGGAGCAGTACTTC.

This clonotype has more than one count but fewer than ten. The rearrangement joins TRBV10-3 to TRBJ2-7; the D gene is possibly TRBD2 (7 bases). The CDR3 contains 15 residues. The germline V and J ends were trimmed by 6 bases and 4 bases, with 19 bases remaining between them. Germline CDR1 is ENHRY and CDR2 is SYGVKD. The CDR3 nucleotides are TGTGCCATCAGGGGGGCGACTAGCCGGGGTTACGAGCAGTACTTC. Its protein product is CAIRGATSRGYEQYF.